These 16 T cell receptor beta chains originate from one sample sequenced in a study of neurological immune-mediated disorders. TCRdb redid the calling of the 5' RACE reads with MiXCR, one entry per CDR3 protein. Seen here are roughly 15,000 distinct CDR3 sequences, about 12% observed once, and the top ten hold about two fifths. The sequencing sample was made of CD8+ T cells from blood. The source is a female donor with HTLV-1-associated myelopathy (HAM/TSP).

This clonotype was counted at least ten times. The chain has TRBV4-1 and TRBJ2-5; D is unclear. There are 14 residues in the CDR3. Trimming removed 0 bases from V and 5 bases from J, with 10 bases in between. Germline CDR1 MGHRA, CDR2 YSYEKL. The DNA for the CDR3 is TGCGCCAGCAGCCAAGAGGGTCCATTCGAGACCCAGTACTTC. Protein product: CASSQEGPFETQYF.

The table lists this clonotype with many counts. The chain combines TRBV7-9 with TRBJ1-1, with 7 bases matching TRBD1. The CDR3 extends over 15 amino acids. Germline CDR1 SEHNR, CDR2 FQNEAQ (reference sequence). V gave up 4 bases and J gave up 3 bases; unmatched junction bases: 8. The CDR3 coding sequence is TGTGCCAGCAGCTCGGTTCGACAGGGCCACACTGAAGCTTTCTTT. This codes for CASSSVRQGHTEAFF.

This clonotype came up many times. This chain joins TRBV4-1 and TRBJ2-1, with 9 bases aligning to TRBD2. V lost 7 bases to trimming and J lost 6 bases; unmatched junction nucleotides: 10. The CDR3 is 15 amino acids. Germline CDR1 is MGHRA and CDR2 is YSYEKL. CDR3 residues: CASTPGSSGINEQFF. The CDR3 coding sequence is TGCGCCAGCACCCCGGGTTCTAGCGGGATCAATGAGCAGTTCTTC.

This clonotype was observed at least ten times. The chain joins TRBV4-1 to TRBJ2-7; 11 bases align to TRBD2. V gave up 3 bases and J gave up 3 bases; unmatched junction bases: 16. The germline V gene encodes CDR1 MGHRA and CDR2 YSYEKL. There are 19 residues in the CDR3. CDR3 sequence (DNA): TGCGCCAGCAGCCATAAAGTAATCCCCCTAGCGGGAGGCTTCTACGAGCAGTACTTC. Its translation is CASSHKVIPLAGGFYEQYF.

At least ten counts were recorded for this clonotype. The genes are TRBV7-6 and TRBJ2-7; D tentatively fits TRBD1 or TRBD2 (5 bases each). V lost 4 bases and J 0 bases, leaving 13 bases between the germline ends. Germline V gives CDR1 SGHVS, CDR2 FNYEAQ. This CDR3 has 15 amino acids. CDR3: CASSSRDLPSYEQYF. CDR3 DNA sequence: TGTGCCAGCAGCTCCCGGGACCTTCCCTCCTACGAGCAGTACTTC. Combining the CDR3 with reference TRBV7-6 and TRBJ2-7 gives the whole variable domain GAGVSQSPRYKVTKRGQDVALRCDPISGHVSLYWYRQALGQGPEFLTYFNYEAQQDKSGLPNDRFSAERPEGSISTLTIQRTEQRDSAMYRCASSSRDLPSYEQYFGPGTRLTVT.

This clonotype was seen at least ten times. The chain links TRBV5-1 to TRBJ2-7, with D unclear. The CDR3 length is 15 residues. Trimming removed 0 bases from V and 2 bases from J, with 12 bases in between. Germline CDR1 is SGHRS and CDR2 is YFSETQ. In nucleotides, the CDR3 is TGCGCCAGCAGCTTGGACGCCGGAAACACCTACGAGCAGTACTTC. As protein: CASSLDAGNTYEQYF.

This clonotype was counted a few times. The chain couples TRBV7-9 to TRBJ2-1, with a weak D call TRBD2 (5 bases). Germline V gene lookup returns CDR1 SEHNR and CDR2 FQNEAQ (reference sequence). CDR3 size: 15 residues. The ends were cut back, 3 bases at V and 7 bases at J, with 16 bases in the middle. Written as DNA, the CDR3 is TGTGCCAGCAGCTTCCAGCCGGGCCCGGGGAATGAGCAGTTCTTC. Residues: CASSFQPGPGNEQFF. The full variable domain, in which reference TRBV7-9 and TRBJ2-1 provide the parts outside the CDR3, is DTGVSQNPRHKITKRGQNVTFRCDPISEHNRLYWYRQTLGQGPEFLTYFQNEAQLEKSRLLSDRFSAERPKGSFSTLEIQRTEQGDSAMYLCASSFQPGPGNEQFFGPGTRLTVL.

This clonotype was counted at least ten times. The V gene is TRBV5-4, the J gene TRBJ1-6, with TRBD1 matching 9 bases. The CDR3 sequence is 14 residues long. Trimming took 5 bases from V and 11 from J; bases not matched to a gene: 8. Germline lookup yields CDR1 SGHNT and CDR2 YYREEE (reference sequence). The CDR3 DNA is TGTGCCAGCAGTCCAACAGGGGGCTTGACACCCCTCCACTTT. This gives the protein CASSPTGGLTPLHF.

This clonotype was seen at least ten times. The CDR3 loop reads CASSQELGSYNSPLHF. The CDR3, as DNA: TGCGCCAGCAGCCAAGAGCTCGGATCCTATAATTCACCCCTCCACTTT. The chain recombines TRBV4-1 with TRBJ1-6; D is uncertain. Germline V gene sequence: CDR1 MGHRA, CDR2 YSYEKL. V was clipped by 0 bases and J by 1 base, with 7 bases between them. The CDR3 covers 16 residues.

Ten or more counts support this clonotype. The chain carries TRBV10-3 and TRBJ2-7; the D is unclear. This CDR3 has 13 residues. The V gene lost 2 bases and the J gene lost 2 bases, with 7 bases spanning the gap. Germline lookup yields CDR1 ENHRY and CDR2 SYGVKD. The CDR3 bases are TGTGCCATCAGTGAGGGGGAAGCCTACGAGCAGTACTTC. Protein: CAISEGEAYEQYF.

The rearrangement links TRBV14 to TRBJ2-5; no reliable D call. Germline V gene data show CDR1 as SGHDN and CDR2 as FVKESK. The CDR3 covers 12 residues. V was trimmed by 5 bases and J by 5 bases, leaving 9 bases between them. In nucleotides, the CDR3 is TGTGCCAGCAGCTCTCCGTTGGAGACCCAGTACTTC. Translating it yields CASSSPLETQYF.

The sample holds many counts of this clonotype. This chain links TRBV7-9 with TRBJ1-2, with 9 bases aligning to TRBD1. The V gene end was trimmed by 9 bases and the J gene end by 1 base; junction bases not matched to a gene: 6. This CDR3 is 14 amino acids long. CDR1 is SEHNR and CDR2 is FQNEAQ in the germline V gene (reference sequence). CDR3 DNA sequence: TGTGCCAGTTTGCGGACAGGGGTTAACTATGGCTACACCTTC. It translates to CASLRTGVNYGYTF.

The genes are TRBV4-3 and TRBJ2-7; D possibly corresponds to TRBD1 (6 bases). The CDR3 is 13 amino acids. Trimming took 3 bases from V and 6 from J, leaving 12 bases between them. CDR1 and CDR2 (germline): LGHNA, YSLEER. DNA for the CDR3: TGCGCCAGCAGCCAGGACAGTGCCTCCGAGCAGTACTTC. This gives the protein CASSQDSASEQYF.

This clonotype has at least ten counts. The chain has TRBV27 and TRBJ2-7; D may be TRBD2 (5 bases). This CDR3 is 17 amino acids long. Germline V gene data show CDR1 as MNHEY and CDR2 as SMNVEV (reference sequence). The V gene lost 4 bases and the J gene lost 4 bases, with 23 bases spanning the gap. CDR3: CASSSPLASLGVYEQYF. Written as DNA, the CDR3 is TGTGCCAGCAGTTCCCCCCTAGCTAGCCTGGGAGTATACGAGCAGTACTTC.

This clonotype was observed many times. The chain uses TRBV15 and TRBJ2-7, with D uncertain. V dropped 5 bases and J dropped 2 bases, with 13 bases sitting between them. CDR3 length: 14 residues. CDR1 is LNHNV and CDR2 is YYDKDF in the germline V gene (reference sequence). CDR3 nucleotides: TGTGCCACCAGCCCTGGACCCGGTCCCTACGAGCAGTACTTC. Its translation is CATSPGPGPYEQYF.

This clonotype is judged medium-sized. J is TRBJ2-1 and V is TRBV24-1; D remains ambiguous. The germline CDR1 and CDR2 sequences are KGHDR and SFDVKD. The germline V and J ends were trimmed by 1 base and 7 bases, with 4 bases remaining between them. The CDR3 runs 12 residues. The CDR3 DNA is TGTGCCACCAGTGATTTAGGGAATGAGCAGTTCTTC. Its protein is CATSDLGNEQFF.